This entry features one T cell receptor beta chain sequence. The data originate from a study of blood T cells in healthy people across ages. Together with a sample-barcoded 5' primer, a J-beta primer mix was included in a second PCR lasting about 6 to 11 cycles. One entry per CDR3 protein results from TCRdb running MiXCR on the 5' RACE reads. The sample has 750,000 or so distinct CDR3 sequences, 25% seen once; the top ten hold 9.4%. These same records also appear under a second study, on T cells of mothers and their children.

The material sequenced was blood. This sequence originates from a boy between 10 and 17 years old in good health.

The CDR3 DNA follows: TGTGCCACCAGTCAGAGCAGGGTAGGATCCTACAATGAGCAGTTCTTC. Amino acids: CATSQSRVGSYNEQFF. The chain is built from TRBV24-1 and TRBJ2-1; perhaps TRBD1 as D (5 bases). CDR1 KGHDR and CDR2 SFDVKD come from the germline V gene. The length of the CDR3 is 16 residues. Trimming removed 6 bases from V and 1 base from J, with 15 bases in between.